A single sample is the source of the 5 T cell receptor beta chains below, sequenced in a study of neurological immune-mediated disorders. Each CDR3 protein gets one entry after TCRdb re-called the 5' RACE reads with MiXCR. The sample includes 70,000 to 90,000 distinct CDR3 sequences, 4.5% to 7.5% seen only once; the top ten take 7.9%. Time point given: longitudinal time-point 2. The sample was PBMCs. Source of these receptors: a woman aged 55 to 70 with multiple sclerosis.

This clonotype was detected many times. V is TRBV7-8 and J is TRBJ1-3; TRBD1 might be the D (6 bases). Per germline, CDR1 SGHVS and CDR2 FQNEAQ. The CDR3 covers 17 residues. V shed 5 bases and J shed 1 base, with 18 bases lying between them. CDR3 sequence (DNA): TGTGCCAGCAGCGTCCTCGTAGGGGGGTCTTCTGGAAACACCATATATTTT. As protein: CASSVLVGGSSGNTIYF.

This clonotype was counted ten times or more. The rearrangement links TRBV20-1 to TRBJ2-7; D ambiguous. This CDR3 spans 15 amino acids. Germline assignment: CDR1 DFQATT and CDR2 SNEGSKA (reference sequence). V lost 3 bases and J 0 bases, leaving 15 bases between the germline ends. The CDR3 loop reads CSASGVGSSSYEQYF. CDR3 coding DNA: TGCAGTGCTAGTGGGGTGGGGTCGAGCTCCTACGAGCAGTACTTC.

At least ten counts were recorded for this clonotype. The chain couples TRBV20-1 to TRBJ2-6; 8 nucleotides line up with TRBD1. The CDR3 is made up of 18 amino acids. The germline CDR1 and CDR2 sequences are DFQATT and SNEGSKA (reference sequence). Losses at the gene ends were 2 bases for V and 0 bases for J; bases not matched to a gene: 9. CDR3 residues: CSARPAGQASSGANVLTF. CDR3 DNA sequence: TGCAGTGCTAGACCCGCGGGACAGGCGAGCTCTGGGGCCAACGTCCTGACTTTC.

The table lists this clonotype with a few counts. J is TRBJ2-3 and V is TRBV18; possibly TRBD1 for D (6 bases). V lost 8 bases and J lost 3, with 12 bases in between. The germline gives CDR1 KGHSH, CDR2 LQKENI. This CDR3 has 13 residues. The DNA of the CDR3 is TGTGCCAGCCAACAGGGCCCGACAGATACGCAGTATTTT. Residues: CASQQGPTDTQYF.

This clonotype was seen many times. The rearrangement joins TRBV12-3 or TRBV12-4 to TRBJ2-3; D possibly corresponds to TRBD2 (5 bases). V was pared by 3 bases and J by 0 bases, with 13 bases between. CDR3 length: 16 residues. CDR3 residues: CASSFWSSGSTDTQYF. CDR3 nucleotide sequence: TGTGCCAGCAGTTTTTGGTCCAGCGGTAGCACAGATACGCAGTATTTT.